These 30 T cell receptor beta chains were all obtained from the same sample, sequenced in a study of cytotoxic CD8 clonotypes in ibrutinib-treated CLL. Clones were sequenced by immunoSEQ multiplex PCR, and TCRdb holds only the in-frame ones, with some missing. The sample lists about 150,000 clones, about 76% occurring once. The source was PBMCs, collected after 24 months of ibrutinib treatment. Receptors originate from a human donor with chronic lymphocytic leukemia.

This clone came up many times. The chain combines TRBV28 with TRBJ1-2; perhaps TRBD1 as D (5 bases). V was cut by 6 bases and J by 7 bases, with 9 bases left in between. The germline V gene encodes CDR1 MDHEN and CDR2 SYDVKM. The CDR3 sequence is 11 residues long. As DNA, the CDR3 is TGTGCCAGCAGCCCAGGGTTTGGCTACACCTTC. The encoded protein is CASSPGFGYTF.

CDR3 amino acids: CASSLKRGLNEKLFF. The CDR3 DNA reads as TGTGCCAGCAGTTTAAAGAGGGGACTCAATGAAAAACTGTTTTTT. The genes are TRBV27 and TRBJ1-4; D is possibly TRBD1 (5 bases). Germline assignment: CDR1 MNHEY and CDR2 SMNVEV (reference sequence). The CDR3 length is 15 residues. Trimming removed 2 bases from V and 5 bases from J, with 12 bases in between.

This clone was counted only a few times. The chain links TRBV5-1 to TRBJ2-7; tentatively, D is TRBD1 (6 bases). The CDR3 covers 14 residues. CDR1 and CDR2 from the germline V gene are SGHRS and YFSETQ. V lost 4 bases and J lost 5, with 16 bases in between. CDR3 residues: CASSQGWVQNEQYF. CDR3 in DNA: TGCGCCAGCAGCCAGGGGTGGGTTCAAAACGAGCAGTACTTC.

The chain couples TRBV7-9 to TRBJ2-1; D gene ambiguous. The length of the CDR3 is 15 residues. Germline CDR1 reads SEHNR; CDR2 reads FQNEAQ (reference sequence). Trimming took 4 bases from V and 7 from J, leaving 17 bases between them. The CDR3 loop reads CASSSRGLVENEQFF. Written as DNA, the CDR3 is TGTGCCAGCAGCTCCCGTGGCCTTGTAGAGAATGAGCAGTTCTTC.

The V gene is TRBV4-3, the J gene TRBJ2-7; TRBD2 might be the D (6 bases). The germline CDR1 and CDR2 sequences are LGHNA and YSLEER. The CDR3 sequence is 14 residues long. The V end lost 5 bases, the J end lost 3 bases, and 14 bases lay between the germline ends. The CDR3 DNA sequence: TGCGCCAGCAGCACGGGAGACGGAAACTACGAGCAGTACTTC. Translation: CASSTGDGNYEQYF.

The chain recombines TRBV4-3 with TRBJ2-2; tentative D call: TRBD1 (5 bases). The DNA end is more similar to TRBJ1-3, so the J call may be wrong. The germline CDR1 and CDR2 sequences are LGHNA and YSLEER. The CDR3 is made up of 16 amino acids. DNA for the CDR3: TGCGCCAGCAGCCAAGAACCTACAGGTATCGGAAACACCATATATTTT. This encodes CASSQEPTGIGNTIYF.

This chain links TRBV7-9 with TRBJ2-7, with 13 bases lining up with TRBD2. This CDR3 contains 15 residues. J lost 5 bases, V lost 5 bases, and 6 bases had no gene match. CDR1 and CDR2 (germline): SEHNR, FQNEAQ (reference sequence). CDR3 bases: TGTGCCAGCAGCCCCTTTGGGACTAGCGGGAACGAGCAGTACTTC. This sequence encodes CASSPFGTSGNEQYF.

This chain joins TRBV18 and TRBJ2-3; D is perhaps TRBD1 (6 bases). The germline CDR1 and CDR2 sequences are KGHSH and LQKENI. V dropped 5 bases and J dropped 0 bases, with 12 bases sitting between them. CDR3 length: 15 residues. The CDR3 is CASSWGRASTDTQYF. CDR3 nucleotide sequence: TGTGCCAGCTCATGGGGGCGGGCCAGCACAGATACGCAGTATTTT.

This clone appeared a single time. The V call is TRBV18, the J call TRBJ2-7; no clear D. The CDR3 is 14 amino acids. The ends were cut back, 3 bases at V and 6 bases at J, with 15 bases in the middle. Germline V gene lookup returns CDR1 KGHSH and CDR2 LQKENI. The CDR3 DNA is TGTGCCAGCTCACCCCCCCTTAAGGCCTCCGAGCAGTACTTC. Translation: CASSPPLKASEQYF.

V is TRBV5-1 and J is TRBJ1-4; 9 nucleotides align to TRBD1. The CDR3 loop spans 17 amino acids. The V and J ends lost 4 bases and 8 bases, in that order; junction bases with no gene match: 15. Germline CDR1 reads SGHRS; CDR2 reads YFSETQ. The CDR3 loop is CASSPGQGLVGTEKLFF. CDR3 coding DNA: TGCGCCAGCAGCCCCGGACAGGGGTTGGTAGGTACGGAAAAACTGTTTTTT.

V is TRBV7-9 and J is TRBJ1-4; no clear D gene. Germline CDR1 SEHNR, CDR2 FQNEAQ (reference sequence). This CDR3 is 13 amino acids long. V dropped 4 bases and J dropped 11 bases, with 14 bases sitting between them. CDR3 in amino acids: CASSSPWEEKLFF. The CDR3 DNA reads TGTGCCAGCAGCTCCCCCTGGGAGGAGAAACTGTTTTTT.

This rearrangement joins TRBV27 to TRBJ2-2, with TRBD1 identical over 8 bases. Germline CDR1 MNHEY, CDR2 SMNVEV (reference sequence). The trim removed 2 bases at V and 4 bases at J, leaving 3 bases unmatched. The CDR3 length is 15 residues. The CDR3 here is CASSLRQGRTGELFF. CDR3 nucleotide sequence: TGTGCCAGCAGTTTAAGACAGGGGCGCACCGGGGAGCTGTTTTTT.

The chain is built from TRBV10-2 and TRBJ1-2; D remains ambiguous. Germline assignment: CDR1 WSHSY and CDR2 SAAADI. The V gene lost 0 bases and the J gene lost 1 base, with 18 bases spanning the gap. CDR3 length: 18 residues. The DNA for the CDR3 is TGCGCCAGCAGTGAGTCGCGGAGCTCCCGCGGTTTTAACTATGGCTACACCTTC. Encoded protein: CASSESRSSRGFNYGYTF.

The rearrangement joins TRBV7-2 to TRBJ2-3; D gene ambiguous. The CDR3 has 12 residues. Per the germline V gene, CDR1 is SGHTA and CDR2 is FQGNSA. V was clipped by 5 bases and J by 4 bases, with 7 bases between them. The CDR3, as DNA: TGTGCCAGCAGCCCAATGGCAGATACGCAGTATTTT. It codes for CASSPMADTQYF.

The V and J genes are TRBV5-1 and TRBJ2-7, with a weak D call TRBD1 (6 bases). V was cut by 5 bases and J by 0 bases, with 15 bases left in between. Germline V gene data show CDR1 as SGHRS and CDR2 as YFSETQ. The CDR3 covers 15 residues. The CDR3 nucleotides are TGCGCCAGCAGGTTGCAGGGGTTTAGCTCCTACGAGCAGTACTTC. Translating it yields CASRLQGFSSYEQYF.

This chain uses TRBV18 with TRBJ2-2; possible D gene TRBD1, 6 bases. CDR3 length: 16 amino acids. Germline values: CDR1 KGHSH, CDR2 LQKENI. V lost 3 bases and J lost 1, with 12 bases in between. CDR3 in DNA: TGTGCCAGCTCACCTCAAGGACAGATGAACACCGGGGAGCTGTTTTTT. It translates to CASSPQGQMNTGELFF.

The CDR3 nucleotides read TGCGCCAGCAGCTTGGGTAATGAAAAACTGTTTTTT. It codes for CASSLGNEKLFF. The rearrangement links TRBV5-1 to TRBJ1-4, with D uncertain. Germline V gene data show CDR1 as SGHRS and CDR2 as YFSETQ. The CDR3 is 12 residues long. V lost 0 bases and J 4 bases, leaving 1 base between the germline ends.

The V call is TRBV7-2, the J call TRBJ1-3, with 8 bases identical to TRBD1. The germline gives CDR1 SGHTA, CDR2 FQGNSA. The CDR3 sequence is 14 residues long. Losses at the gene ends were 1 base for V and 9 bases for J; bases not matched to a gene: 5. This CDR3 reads CASSLETGDGTIYF. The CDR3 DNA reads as TGTGCCAGCAGCTTAGAGACAGGGGATGGCACCATATATTTT.

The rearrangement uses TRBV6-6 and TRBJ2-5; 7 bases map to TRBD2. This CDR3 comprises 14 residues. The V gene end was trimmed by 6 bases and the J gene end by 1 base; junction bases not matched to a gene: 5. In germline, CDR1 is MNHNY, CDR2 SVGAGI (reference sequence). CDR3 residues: CASSLAAIQETQYF. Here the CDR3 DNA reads TGTGCCAGCAGCCTAGCGGCTATCCAAGAGACCCAGTACTTC.

CDR3 bases: TGCGCCAGCAGCCCGGAGGGGGACTATGGCTACACCTTC. Protein product: CASSPEGDYGYTF. The chain employs TRBV5-1 and TRBJ1-2; perhaps TRBD1 as D (6 bases). V was shortened by 4 bases and J by 3 bases, with 10 bases between the two germline ends. CDR1 SGHRS and CDR2 YFSETQ come from the germline V gene. The CDR3 loop spans 13 amino acids.

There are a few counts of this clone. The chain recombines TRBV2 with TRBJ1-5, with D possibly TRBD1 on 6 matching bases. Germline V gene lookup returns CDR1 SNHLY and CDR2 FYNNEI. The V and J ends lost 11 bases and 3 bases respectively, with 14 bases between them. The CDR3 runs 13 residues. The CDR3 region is CAGSQGFNQPQHF. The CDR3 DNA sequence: TGTGCCGGTTCACAGGGATTCAATCAGCCCCAGCATTTT.

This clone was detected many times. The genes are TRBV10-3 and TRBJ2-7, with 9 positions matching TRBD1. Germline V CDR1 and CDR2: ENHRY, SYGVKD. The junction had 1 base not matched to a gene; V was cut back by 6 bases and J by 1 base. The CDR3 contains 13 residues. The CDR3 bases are TGTGCCATCAGGGACAGGGGTTCCTACGAGCAGTACTTC. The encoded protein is CAIRDRGSYEQYF.

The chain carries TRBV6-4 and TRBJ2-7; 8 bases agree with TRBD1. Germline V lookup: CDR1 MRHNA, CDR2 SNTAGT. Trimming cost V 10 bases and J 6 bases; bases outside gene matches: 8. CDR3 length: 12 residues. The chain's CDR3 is CAKGQVGREQYF. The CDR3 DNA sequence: TGTGCCAAGGGACAGGTTGGACGCGAGCAGTACTTC.

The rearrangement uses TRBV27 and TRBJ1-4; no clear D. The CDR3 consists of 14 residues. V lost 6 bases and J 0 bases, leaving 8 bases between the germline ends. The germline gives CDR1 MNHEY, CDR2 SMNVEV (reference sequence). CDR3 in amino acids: CASSHTTTNEKLFF. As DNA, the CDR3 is TGTGCCAGCAGCCACACAACAACTAATGAAAAACTGTTTTTT.

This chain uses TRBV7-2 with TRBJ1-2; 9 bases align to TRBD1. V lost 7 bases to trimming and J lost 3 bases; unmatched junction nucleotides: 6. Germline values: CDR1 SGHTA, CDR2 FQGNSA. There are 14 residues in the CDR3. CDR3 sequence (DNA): TGTGCCAGCACCCCGGACAGGGGCGACTATGGCTACACCTTC. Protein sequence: CASTPDRGDYGYTF.

CDR3 residues: CASSSTLAESSYEQYF. Here the CDR3 DNA reads TGTGCCAGCAGCAGTACCCTAGCGGAGAGCTCCTACGAGCAGTACTTC. The rearrangement links TRBV11-1 to TRBJ2-7, with 7 bases lining up with TRBD2. The ends lost 5 bases at V and 0 bases at J; junction bases unmatched: 10. The V gene's germline CDR1 is SGHAT and CDR2 FQDESV (reference sequence). CDR3 length: 16 amino acids.

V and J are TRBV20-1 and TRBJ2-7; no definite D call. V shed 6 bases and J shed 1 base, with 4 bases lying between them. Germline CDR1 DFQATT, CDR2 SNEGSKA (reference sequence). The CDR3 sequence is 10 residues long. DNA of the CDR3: TGCAGTGCCAGGTCCTACGAGCAGTACTTC. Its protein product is CSARSYEQYF.

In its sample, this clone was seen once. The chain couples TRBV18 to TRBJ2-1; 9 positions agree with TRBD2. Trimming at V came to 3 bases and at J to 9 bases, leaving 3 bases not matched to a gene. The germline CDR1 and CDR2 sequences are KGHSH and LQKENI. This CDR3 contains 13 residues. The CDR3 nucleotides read TGTGCCAGCTCACCTAGCGGGAGTGGTGAGCAGTTCTTC. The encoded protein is CASSPSGSGEQFF.

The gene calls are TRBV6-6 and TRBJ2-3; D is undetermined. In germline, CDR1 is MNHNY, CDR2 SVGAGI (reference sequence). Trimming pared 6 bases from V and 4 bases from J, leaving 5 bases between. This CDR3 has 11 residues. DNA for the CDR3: TGTGCCAGCAGCGCACCAGATACGCAGTATTTT. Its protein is CASSAPDTQYF.

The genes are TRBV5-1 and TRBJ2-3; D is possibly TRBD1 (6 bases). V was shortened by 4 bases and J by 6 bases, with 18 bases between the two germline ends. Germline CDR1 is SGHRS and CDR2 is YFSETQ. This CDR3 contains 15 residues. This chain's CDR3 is CASSPWGLSTDTQYF. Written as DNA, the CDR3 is TGCGCCAGCAGCCCCTGGGGGCTCTCAACGGATACGCAGTATTTT.